Presented here are 27 T cell receptor beta chains from one specimen sequenced in a study of blood T cell repertoires in COVID-19. TCRdb keeps only in-frame clones here, not all; method: immunoSEQ multiplex PCR. Of roughly 300,000 clones listed, about 90% are singletons. The specimen was PBMCs or T cells enriched from blood (not recorded which). These receptors were taken from a woman aged 30 to 39 who had recovered from COVID-19.

The chain couples TRBV2 to TRBJ1-3, with unresolved D. The CDR3 is 15 residues long. Germline CDR1 and CDR2: SNHLY and FYNNEI. The V end was cut by 2 bases, the J end by 0 bases, with 8 bases between. The CDR3 DNA is TGTGCCAGCAGTGAACTATCCGGCTCTGGAAACACCATATATTTT. Its translation: CASSELSGSGNTIYF.

The sample holds a few counts of this clone. This chain joins TRBV27 and TRBJ2-7; D might be TRBD1 (5 bases). Trimming pared 0 bases from V and 6 bases from J, leaving 12 bases between. In germline, CDR1 is MNHEY, CDR2 SMNVEV (reference sequence). This CDR3 comprises 14 residues. The CDR3 nucleotides read TGTGCCAGCAGTTTATCTAGGGGAAGGGGCGAGCAGTACTTC. This codes for CASSLSRGRGEQYF.

The V call is TRBV19, the J call TRBJ1-2; D gene ambiguous. CDR1 LNHDA and CDR2 SQIVND come from the germline V gene (reference sequence). The V gene lost 1 base and the J gene lost 4 bases, with 10 bases spanning the gap. The CDR3 sequence is 14 residues long. CDR3 sequence: CASSIGQAGYGYTF. DNA for the CDR3: TGTGCCAGTAGTATAGGGCAGGCCGGCTATGGCTACACCTTC.

The rearrangement links TRBV25-1 to TRBJ2-3; maybe TRBD1 (6 bases). Germline lookup yields CDR1 MGHDK and CDR2 SYGVNS. The CDR3 sequence is 12 residues long. Trimming left V 7 bases short and J 3 bases short, with 8 bases between. For the CDR3, the DNA is TGTGCCAGCATGAGGGGGACAGATACGCAGTATTTT. It encodes CASMRGTDTQYF.

This clone was observed once. The chain joins TRBV1 to TRBJ2-6; the D call of TRBD2 is as the table states it, not checked on the DNA. TRBV1 is listed as a pseudogene. CDR3 length: 19 residues. The CDR3 here is CTSSQVGRVGLSGANVLTF. CDR3 DNA sequence: TGCACCAGCAGCCAAGTTGGGCGGGTGGGACTCTCTGGGGCCAACGTCCTGACTTTC.

The V and J genes are TRBV25-1 and TRBJ2-7; TRBD1 is a possible D gene (5 bases). Trimming took 8 bases from V and 2 from J, leaving 16 bases between them. CDR1 MGHDK and CDR2 SYGVNS come from the germline V gene. This CDR3 region has 14 residues. CDR3 residues: CASVSPDKPYEQYF. The CDR3, as DNA: TGTGCCAGCGTCTCCCCGGACAAACCCTACGAGCAGTACTTC.

This chain uses TRBV5-4 with TRBJ1-1, with 7 bases that match TRBD1. Losses at the gene ends were 1 base for V and 0 bases for J; bases not matched to a gene: 6. CDR1 and CDR2 (germline): SGHNT, YYREEE (reference sequence). The CDR3 totals 16 residues. The CDR3 reads CASSLRDRPMNTEAFF. The CDR3 nucleotides are TGTGCCAGCAGCTTGAGGGACAGACCTATGAACACTGAAGCTTTCTTT.

V usage is TRBV2 and J usage is TRBJ1-4, with D perhaps TRBD1 (6 bases). This CDR3 region has 13 residues. With 10 bases removed from V and 6 bases from J, the gap between germline ends came to 15 bases. From germline, CDR1 is SNHLY and CDR2 FYNNEI. The CDR3 DNA reads as TGTGCCACCCAACAGGGTCTCCATGAAAAACTGTTTTTT. Encoded protein: CATQQGLHEKLFF.

The chain carries TRBV7-2 and TRBJ1-2, with 10 bases that match TRBD1. CDR3 length: 14 amino acids. Trimming cost V 4 bases and J 6 bases; bases outside gene matches: 5. Germline CDR1 is SGHTA and CDR2 is FQGNSA. CDR3 sequence: CASSSGQGLDGYTF. For the CDR3, the DNA is TGTGCCAGCAGCTCGGGACAGGGGCTTGATGGCTACACCTTC.

This chain uses TRBV29-1 with TRBJ1-1; no firm D call. With 7 bases removed from V and 7 bases from J, the gap between germline ends came to 19 bases. Germline-derived CDR1 and CDR2 are SQVTM and ANQGSEA. The CDR3 length is 13 residues. Here the CDR3 reads CSALVGGSGEAFF. In DNA form, the CDR3 reads TGCAGCGCCTTGGTAGGCGGGAGCGGTGAAGCTTTCTTT.

The J gene is TRBJ2-2, the V gene TRBV10-1; D perhaps matches TRBD2 (6 bases). Trimming removed 3 bases at V and 4 bases at J, with 9 bases between. Per the germline V gene, CDR1 is WNHNN and CDR2 is SYGVQD (reference sequence). The CDR3 is 14 residues long. The chain's CDR3 is CASSDVGGTGELFF. CDR3 bases: TGCGCCAGCAGTGATGTGGGGGGCACCGGGGAGCTGTTTTTT.

The chain employs TRBV30 and TRBJ1-4; D is uncertain. The V end lost 0 bases, the J end lost 3 bases, and 11 bases lay between the germline ends. Germline loops: CDR1 GTSNPN, CDR2 SVGIG (reference sequence). This CDR3 is built from 15 residues. Here the CDR3 DNA reads TGTGCCTGGAGTGTAGCGACTTTCGCTAATGAAAAACTGTTTTTT. Its translation: CAWSVATFANEKLFF.

The rearrangement uses TRBV5-4 and TRBJ1-2; unclear D gene. The CDR3 totals 14 residues. The germline gives CDR1 SGHNT, CDR2 YYREEE (reference sequence). Trimming pared 2 bases from V and 2 bases from J, leaving 10 bases between. The CDR3 DNA sequence: TGTGCCAGCAGCTTAGCGGGAGGGAACTATGGCTACACCTTC. The encoded protein is CASSLAGGNYGYTF.

The chain recombines TRBV3-1 (or the pseudogene TRBV3-2) with TRBJ2-7; 12 nucleotides align to TRBD1. Germline assignment: CDR1 LGHDT and CDR2 YNNKEL (reference sequence). J was trimmed by 4 bases and V by 4 bases; bases with no gene match: 5. The CDR3 consists of 15 residues. The CDR3: CASSPPGQGAYEQYF. The DNA for the CDR3 is TGTGCCAGCAGCCCACCGGGACAGGGGGCTTACGAGCAGTACTTC.

V gene TRBV5-1 combines with J gene TRBJ1-1; 12 positions match TRBD1. CDR1 is SGHRS and CDR2 is YFSETQ in the germline V gene. CDR3 length equals 15 residues. Trimming removed 5 bases from V and 3 bases from J; junction bases left unmatched: 5. The DNA for the CDR3 is TGCGCCAGCAGGGGGACAGGGGGCATCGACACTGAAGCTTTCTTT. Translation: CASRGTGGIDTEAFF.

V is TRBV5-6 and J is TRBJ1-2; 8 bases are shared with TRBD1. The CDR3 is 16 amino acids. CDR1 is SGHDT, CDR2 YYEEEE, per germline. Losses at the gene ends were 2 bases for V and 8 bases for J; bases not matched to a gene: 14. CDR3 region: CASSLSRQGQVEGYTF. The CDR3 DNA reads as TGTGCCAGCAGCTTAAGCCGACAGGGGCAGGTGGAGGGCTACACCTTC.

The gene calls are TRBV18 and TRBJ1-3; D is unresolved. V lost 5 bases and J 0 bases, leaving 8 bases between the germline ends. The CDR3 length is 14 residues. In germline, CDR1 is KGHSH, CDR2 LQKENI. The CDR3 is CASSEQSSGNTIYF. The DNA of the CDR3 is TGTGCCAGCTCAGAACAGAGCTCTGGAAACACCATATATTTT.

V and J are TRBV7-8 and TRBJ1-2; tentative D call: TRBD1 (5 bases). Trimming removed 8 bases at V and 2 bases at J, with 12 bases between. The CDR3 has 13 amino acids. Germline assignment: CDR1 SGHVS and CDR2 FQNEAQ. CDR3 sequence (DNA): TGTGCCAGCGGGGGGGGTCAGAACTATGGCTACACCTTC. Its protein is CASGGGQNYGYTF.

This sequence joins TRBV5-1 and TRBJ2-3, with 10 bases matching TRBD2. Germline assignment: CDR1 SGHRS and CDR2 YFSETQ. The ends lost 2 bases at V and 5 bases at J; junction bases unmatched: 8. CDR3 length: 16 residues. The CDR3 coding sequence is TGCGCCAGCAGCTTTTCCAGCGGGGGGGCCAAAGATACGCAGTATTTT. It translates to CASSFSSGGAKDTQYF.

This chain links TRBV2 with TRBJ2-3; D is unresolved. CDR3 size: 14 residues. Germline loops: CDR1 SNHLY, CDR2 FYNNEI. V gave up 2 bases and J gave up 0 bases, with 6 bases separating them. CDR3 amino acids: CASSELESTDTQYF. DNA of the CDR3: TGTGCCAGCAGTGAACTAGAAAGCACAGATACGCAGTATTTT.

The chain links TRBV7-9 to TRBJ1-1; D is unresolved. CDR3 length equals 13 residues. The germline gives CDR1 SEHNR, CDR2 FQNEAQ (reference sequence). V dropped 2 bases and J dropped 11 bases, with 15 bases sitting between them. The CDR3 DNA is TGTGCCAGCAGCTTATCCGGCGGAGTCTGGGCTTTCTTT. This translates into CASSLSGGVWAFF.

The CDR3: CATSEAGLTQYF. The CDR3 nucleotides read TGTGCCACCAGTGAAGCGGGACTGACGCAGTATTTT. The chain is built from TRBV24-1 and TRBJ2-3, with TRBD2 identical over 7 bases. This CDR3 comprises 12 residues. Per germline, CDR1 KGHDR and CDR2 SFDVKD. With V trimmed by 4 bases and J by 9 bases, 3 bases remained unmatched.

This chain connects TRBV3-1 (or the pseudogene TRBV3-2) to TRBJ2-3; possible D gene TRBD2, 5 bases. The V and J ends lost 0 bases and 0 bases respectively, with 13 bases between them. CDR1 LGHDT and CDR2 YNNKEL come from the germline V gene (reference sequence). The CDR3 consists of 17 residues. This CDR3 reads CASSQDPRGPSTDTQYF. The CDR3 DNA is TGTGCCAGCAGCCAAGATCCTCGAGGGCCTAGCACAGATACGCAGTATTTT.

This chain joins TRBV5-1 and TRBJ2-5; 12 bases are a match to TRBD1. The CDR3 runs 16 residues. V lost 4 bases to trimming and J lost 5 bases; unmatched junction nucleotides: 9. In germline, CDR1 is SGHRS, CDR2 YFSETQ. The CDR3 here is CASSPGTGGWRETQYF. The CDR3 DNA is TGCGCCAGCAGCCCAGGGACAGGGGGCTGGCGGGAGACCCAGTACTTC. The full variable domain, in which reference TRBV5-1 and TRBJ2-5 provide the parts outside the CDR3, is KAGVTQTPRYLIKTRGQQVTLSCSPISGHRSVSWYQQTPGQGLQFLFEYFSETQRNKGNFPGRFSGRQFSNSRSEMNVSTLELGDSALYLCASSPGTGGWRETQYFGPGTRLLVL.

The chain recombines TRBV27 with TRBJ2-3; no reliable D call. The CDR3 runs 13 residues. The V end was cut by 4 bases, the J end by 1 base, with 6 bases between. CDR1 and CDR2 from the germline V gene are MNHEY and SMNVEV (reference sequence). The CDR3 loop reads CASSSVRTDTQYF. DNA for the CDR3: TGTGCCAGCAGTTCGGTCCGCACAGATACGCAGTATTTT.

This chain uses TRBV28 with TRBJ1-5; D gene uncertain. V was trimmed by 3 bases and J by 1 base, leaving 13 bases between them. This CDR3 has 16 amino acids. Per germline, CDR1 MDHEN and CDR2 SYDVKM. CDR3 coding DNA: TGTGCCAGCAGTTTGTTTATTAGTCTAAGCAATCAGCCCCAGCATTTT. It codes for CASSLFISLSNQPQHF. Full variable domain (missing parts from reference TRBV28 and TRBJ1-5): DVKVTQSSRYLVKRTGEKVFLECVQDMDHENMFWYRQDPGLGLRLIYFSYDVKMKEKGDIPEGYSVSREKKERFSLILESASTNQTSMYLCASSLFISLSNQPQHFGDGTRLSIL.

The gene calls are TRBV6-5 and TRBJ1-1; no definite D call. V lost 6 bases and J lost 2, with 10 bases in between. This CDR3 region has 13 residues. Germline values: CDR1 MNHEY, CDR2 SVGAGI. CDR3 residues: CASRLAGNTEAFF. In DNA, the CDR3 is TGTGCCAGCAGACTCGCAGGTAACACTGAAGCTTTCTTT.